Each of the 8 T cell receptor beta chains below was sequenced from the same sample in a study of metastatic and nonmetastatic thyroid tumors. Patients underwent thyroid surgery, and none had received any treatment before it. TCRdb re-clonotyped the PCR reads via MiXCR. The table records some 86,000 clones, approximately 12% of them present only once. Specimen: tumor tissue. The receptors shown here come from a female donor with papillary thyroid cancer or a benign thyroid nodule (not recorded which). Some clones in this sample may be carry-over from other donors' samples.

This clone occurred many times. The sample has other DNA sequences that encode this CDR3 too. This chain links TRBV12-3 or TRBV12-4 with TRBJ1-1; a possible D gene is TRBD1 (5 bases). This CDR3 region has 13 residues. Trimming removed 0 bases from V and 3 bases from J, with 5 bases in between. The CDR3 spells CASSLAGDTEAFF. The CDR3 bases are TGTGCCAGCAGTTTAGCAGGGGACACTGAAGCTTTCTTT.

The table lists this clone with many counts. The V call is TRBV7-3, the J call TRBJ1-1; D unclear. Germline assignment: CDR1 SGHTA and CDR2 FQGTGA. CDR3 length equals 13 residues. Trimming took 5 bases from V and 4 from J, leaving 11 bases between them. The CDR3 DNA follows: TGTGCCAGCAGCCCTGGCGGGGTCACTGAAGCTTTCTTT. It encodes CASSPGGVTEAFF.

This clone was detected ten times or more. V is TRBV9 and J is TRBJ1-5; D ambiguous. The germline gives CDR1 SGDLS, CDR2 YYNGEE. The CDR3 is 14 amino acids. V lost 1 base and J 2 bases, leaving 7 bases between the germline ends. CDR3: CASSVMPGNQPQHF. In DNA, the CDR3 is TGTGCCAGCAGCGTAATGCCGGGCAATCAGCCCCAGCATTTT.

V gene TRBV5-6 combines with J gene TRBJ2-1; possible D gene TRBD2, 6 bases. This CDR3 has 16 amino acids. With 1 base removed from V and 3 bases from J, the gap between germline ends came to 14 bases. CDR1 SGHDT and CDR2 YYEEEE come from the germline V gene. CDR3 in amino acids: CASSLYSGLFYNEQFF. The CDR3 DNA reads as TGTGCCAGCAGCTTGTACTCGGGACTTTTCTACAATGAGCAGTTCTTC.

This clone was detected many times. The chain is built from TRBV20-1 and TRBJ1-5; D gene uncertain. Germline V lookup: CDR1 DFQATT, CDR2 SNEGSKA (reference sequence). The CDR3 is 13 amino acids. V lost 3 bases, J lost 3 bases, and 9 bases lay in between. Written as DNA, the CDR3 is TGCAGTGCTAGTTGGCAAAACAATCAGCCCCAGCATTTT. This sequence encodes CSASWQNNQPQHF.

This clone occurred many times. Other DNA sequences of this sample code for an identical CDR3. This chain links TRBV29-1 with TRBJ1-1; D ambiguous. Trimming stripped 6 bases from V and 1 base from J, with 12 bases between. The CDR3 runs 13 residues. From germline, CDR1 is SQVTM and CDR2 ANQGSEA. The CDR3 protein is CSVVRGSNTEAFF. CDR3 bases: TGCAGCGTAGTCCGGGGATCGAACACTGAAGCTTTCTTT.

This clone came up many times. This rearrangement joins TRBV6-1 to TRBJ2-1, with D hard to call. Germline CDR1 and CDR2: MNHNS and SASEGT. The CDR3 has 14 amino acids. The V gene lost 5 bases and the J gene lost 8 bases, with 16 bases spanning the gap. CDR3 coding DNA: TGTGCCAGCAGTCGCGACCCAACGTCAGATGAGCAGTTCTTC. Its translation is CASSRDPTSDEQFF.

This clone was observed at least ten times. This may come from a read error, since a much larger clone is one base off. No conserved phenylalanine or tryptophan is present at the end of the CDR3, so a read error is the likely explanation. J is TRBJ1-2 and V is TRBV10-2; D is uncertain. Trimming shortened V by 5 bases and J by 1 base, and 8 bases separated the two germline ends. Per germline, CDR1 WSHSY and CDR2 SAAADI. This CDR3 is built from 13 residues. CDR3 residues: CASSRADNYGYTL. CDR3 in DNA: TGCGCCAGCAGTCGGGCAGATAACTATGGCTACACCCTC.